These T cell receptor beta chains were read from a single sample in a study of T-cell memory formation after mild COVID-19. TCRdb recomputed calls from the 5' RACE reads with MiXCR, one row per CDR3 protein. The table has some 290,000 distinct CDR3 sequences, 15% to 20% seen once. Sequenced: PBMCs or a T cell subset sorted from them (not recorded which). The receptors come from a man between 18 and 35 years old who had mild COVID-19 (a few samples of this study predate the infection). Cell type and time point are not known. Both conserved end residues are part of each CDR3. Fields, in order: J gene, D gene, V gene, clone size, CDR3 DNA, CDR3 protein. D genes are given only for firm matches. A row's size may be missing; if present it is once, few, many or a size class.

TRBJ2-3,TRBD2,TRBV25-1,few,TGTGCCAGCAGTACCCTGGCGGGGGGGCCAGATACGCAGTATTTT,CASSTLAGGPDTQYF
TRBJ1-4,TRBD1,TRBV5-1,few,TGCGCCAGTACAGGGGGAGCTAATGAAAAACTGTTTTTT,CASTGGANEKLFF
TRBJ1-1,-,TRBV4-3,few,TGCGCCAGCAGCCAAAGACCGGGAGGAACTGAAGCTTTCTTT,CASSQRPGGTEAFF
TRBJ2-5,TRBD1,TRBV15,few,TGTGCCACCTCGATTGGACAGGGGGCTGCGGAGACCCAGTACTTC,CATSIGQGAAETQYF
TRBJ2-2,-,TRBV5-1,-,TGCGCCAGCAGCTTGAGCACGCCCAACACCGGGGAGCTGTTTTTT,CASSLSTPNTGELFF
TRBJ2-6,-,TRBV20-1,-,TGCAGTGCTACAGGGGCGACTTCTGGGGCCAACGTCCTGACTTTC,CSATGATSGANVLTF
TRBJ1-4,TRBD1,TRBV4-3,-,TGCGCCAGCAGCCAATCGCTAGGGACAGGAGAAAAACTGTTTTTT,CASSQSLGTGEKLFF
TRBJ2-7,-,TRBV6-2/TRBV6-3,few,TGTGCCAGCAGTCAGGACCCCGGATCCTACGAGCAGTACTTC,CASSQDPGSYEQYF
TRBJ2-6,-,TRBV7-2,-,TGTGCCAGCAGCTCCTCGACAGGGAGGCTCTCTGGGGCCAACGTCCTGACTTTC,CASSSSTGRLSGANVLTF
TRBJ2-3,-,TRBV15,few,TGTGCCACCAGCCCCCCGTTTGATACGCAGTATTTT,CATSPPFDTQYF
TRBJ2-3,TRBD2,TRBV4-3,many,TGCGCCAGCAGCCAAGAGGCCCTAGCGGAGAGCACAGATACGCAGTATTTT,CASSQEALAESTDTQYF
TRBJ2-3,-,TRBV4-3,-,TGCGCCAGCAGCCTCAGGGGACGGGATACGCAGTATTTT,CASSLRGRDTQYF
TRBJ2-3,-,TRBV7-6,-,TGTGCCAGCAGCTTACCACCGGTCACGACCACAGATACGCAGTATTTT,CASSLPPVTTTDTQYF
TRBJ2-3,-,TRBV3-1,-,TGTGCCAGCAGCCATAACAGGGCAGATACGCAGTATTTT,CASSHNRADTQYF
TRBJ1-3,-,TRBV4-3,-,TGCGCCAGCAGCCAAGACGACGGCCCCAACTCTGGAAACACCATATATTTT,CASSQDDGPNSGNTIYF
TRBJ2-5,-,TRBV7-2,few,TGTGCCAGCAGCTTCGGTGGGCTAGCCTTTGGAGAGACCCAGTACTTC,CASSFGGLAFGETQYF
TRBJ2-5,-,TRBV15,-,TGTGCCACCAGCAGAGATGGCAGGGGCCTTGAAAAGACCCAGTACTTC,CATSRDGRGLEKTQYF
TRBJ1-4,-,TRBV27,-,TGTGCCAGCAGTTTACGACCGGCCGGTAATGAAAAACTGTTTTTT,CASSLRPAGNEKLFF
TRBJ1-2,-,TRBV19,-,TGTGCCACCGGAATGGGACCTTATGGCTACACCTTC,CATGMGPYGYTF
TRBJ2-1,TRBD2,TRBV20-1,many,TGCAGTGCCAACCCCGGGGGGGCCTACAATGAGCAGTTCTTC,CSANPGGAYNEQFF
TRBJ2-5,-,TRBV5-1,few,TGCGCCAGCAGCGACCTTGGGGCGGGGACACAAGAGACCCAGTACTTC,CASSDLGAGTQETQYF
TRBJ1-2,TRBD1,TRBV5-1,-,TGCGCCAGCAGCCGGGACAGGGGTTATGGCTACACCTTC,CASSRDRGYGYTF
TRBJ1-1,-,TRBV3-1,few,TGTGCCAGCAGCCAAGGCTGGACATTCGAAGCTTTCTTT,CASSQGWTFEAFF
TRBJ2-5,TRBD2,TRBV20-1,few,TGCAGTGCTAGACGGACGACTAGCGGGGGGGCAGGAGAGACCCAGTACTTC,CSARRTTSGGAGETQYF
TRBJ2-7,TRBD2,TRBV5-1,-,TGCGCCAGCAGCTTAAACAGGGAGGTTGGGACTAGATACGAGCAGTACTTC,CASSLNREVGTRYEQYF
TRBJ1-2,-,TRBV29-1,few,TGCAGCGTTCGGGGGAATATAGGCTACACCTTC,CSVRGNIGYTF
TRBJ1-3,TRBD1,TRBV7-2,many,TGTGCCAGCGGCCGTACCGGGACAGGGCCCAACACCATATATTTT,CASGRTGTGPNTIYF
TRBJ1-1,-,TRBV27,once,TGTGCCAGCAGTTTTGAGGGGGGTATGAACACTGAAGCTTTCTTT,CASSFEGGMNTEAFF
TRBJ1-2,-,TRBV7-2,-,TGTGCCAGCAGTCCTCTTGGGGGGGGGAGCTACACCTTC,CASSPLGGGSYTF
TRBJ1-1,-,TRBV5-1,-,TGCGCCAGCAGCTTGGATGGGGGGATGAACACTGAAGCTTTCTTT,CASSLDGGMNTEAFF
TRBJ1-6,TRBD1,TRBV12-3/TRBV12-4,-,TGTGCCAGCAGTAGCCCAGGGGGCGCCCCTGCGGGTTCACCCCTCCACTTT,CASSSPGGAPAGSPLHF
TRBJ2-1,-,TRBV7-7,-,TGTGCCAGCAGCCGGGCGGGCGTGGGTAATGAGCAGTTCTTC,CASSRAGVGNEQFF
TRBJ2-5,TRBD2,TRBV20-1,many,TGCAGTGCTAGACGACGCGGGACTAGCGGGGGGGCCTTGGAGACCCAGTACTTC,CSARRRGTSGGALETQYF
TRBJ2-1,-,TRBV6-2/TRBV6-3,-,TGTGCCAGCAGTTACTCGACGGAGCCAAACAATGAGCAGTTCTTC,CASSYSTEPNNEQFF
TRBJ2-2,TRBD1,TRBV18,-,TGTGCCAGCTCAGTCCGGGACAGGGGGCGCACCACCGGGGAGCTGTTTTTT,CASSVRDRGRTTGELFF
TRBJ2-1,-,TRBV12-3/TRBV12-4,few,TGTGCCAGCAGTCGATCCGTTTACAATGAGCAGTTCTTC,CASSRSVYNEQFF
TRBJ1-1,-,TRBV12-3/TRBV12-4,-,TGTGCCAGCAGTTTATGGCAAGACCAGACTGAAGCTTTCTTT,CASSLWQDQTEAFF
TRBJ2-7,TRBD2,TRBV6-6,-,TGTGCCAGCAGTTACTCTAGGACTAGCGGGGAGCAGTACTTC,CASSYSRTSGEQYF
TRBJ2-7,-,TRBV7-9,-,TGTGCCAGCAGCTTACTATCCTTCTCCTCCAGGTACGAGCAGTACTTC,CASSLLSFSSRYEQYF
TRBJ1-6,TRBD1,TRBV19,few,TGTGCCAGTAGCCGGGACAGGAAAAATTCACCCCTCCACTTT,CASSRDRKNSPLHF
TRBJ2-6,-,TRBV6-2/TRBV6-3,-,TGTGCCAGCAGCCCGGACTGGTCTGGGGCCAACGTCCTGACTTTC,CASSPDWSGANVLTF
TRBJ2-4,-,TRBV7-8,few,TGTGCCAGCAGCTTAGAAGCAGGGGGGGTACTAAACATTCAGTACTTC,CASSLEAGGVLNIQYF